Sequencing of this T cell receptor (beta chain) was carried out in a study of cytomegalovirus exposure and HLA in healthy donors. Study overall: The same platform was used for the 90 to 150 validation repertoires as for the 666 first-cohort repertoires, as reported in a later analysis.

The data were produced by immunoSEQ multiplex PCR, yet TCRdb's version contains in-frame clones alone and is incomplete. In the table there are some 64,000 clones, about 97% of which are singletons. While the first cohort had around 700 subjects, the donors belonged to the separate validation cohort of about 110 subjects. The V gene's germline CDR1 is MGHRA and CDR2 YSYEKL. The V gene end was trimmed by 4 bases and the J gene end by 6 bases; junction bases not matched to a gene: 4. The CDR3 is 14 residues long. The rearrangement uses TRBV4-1 and TRBJ2-1; TRBD1 matches at 9 bases. This TCR came from a woman aged 18 to 35 in good health and CMV-seropositive. Sequenced sample: PBMCs. The CDR3 DNA is TGCGCCAGCAGCCCGGGACAGGGAGGCAATGAGCAGTTCTTC. Translation: CASSPGQGGNEQFF.